This T cell receptor beta chain appears in the sequencing data of a study of T cell responses to AZD1222 COVID-19 vaccine. Method: immunoSEQ multiplex PCR; TCRdb's copy keeps in-frame clones and lacks some. The sample has approximately 110,000 clones, more than 70% seen once; the top ten hold almost 4.5%. Study-wide findings and caveats: Dominant at 160-218 and 743-854, vaccine-associated CD4 TCRs also spanned spike.

A word on this clone: Its antigen is not identified.

V was trimmed by 4 bases and J by 0 bases, leaving 10 bases between them. The CDR3 spans 15 residues. Germline V gene lookup returns CDR1 SGHRS and CDR2 YFSETQ. This receptor was taken from an adult who received the AZD1222 COVID-19 vaccine. The input for sequencing was peripheral blood, taken 28 days after the second AZD1222 dose. The chain employs TRBV5-1 and TRBJ1-4, with D unclear. The DNA for the CDR3 is TGCGCCAGCAGCCTGACCCACTCAACTAATGAAAAACTGTTTTTT. Encoded protein: CASSLTHSTNEKLFF.